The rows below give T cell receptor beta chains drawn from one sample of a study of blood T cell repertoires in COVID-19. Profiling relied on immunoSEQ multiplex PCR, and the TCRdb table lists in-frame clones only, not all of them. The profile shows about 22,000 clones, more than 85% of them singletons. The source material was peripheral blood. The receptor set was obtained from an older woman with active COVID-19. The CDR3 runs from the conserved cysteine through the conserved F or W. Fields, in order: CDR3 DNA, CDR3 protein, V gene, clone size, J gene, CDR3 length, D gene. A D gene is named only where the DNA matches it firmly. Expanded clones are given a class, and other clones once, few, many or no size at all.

TGTGCCAGCGAAGGGACAGCGATTAACACAGATACGCAGTATTTT | CASEGTAINTDTQYF | TRBV7-9 | - | TRBJ2-3 | 15 | TRBD1
TGTGCCACCAGCAGAGATCCCCAATACGAGCAGTACTTC | CATSRDPQYEQYF | TRBV15 | once | TRBJ2-7 | 13 | -
TGTGCCAGCAGCCGGCAGGGGTGGCGTGCAGATACGCAGTATTTT | CASSRQGWRADTQYF | TRBV14 | once | TRBJ2-3 | 15 | -
TGCAGCGGGCAACAGGGACGAGCTGAAGCTTTCTTT | CSGQQGRAEAFF | TRBV29-1 | - | TRBJ1-1 | 12 | -
TGTGCCAGCAGTCCAGAAGGACAGGCGAGCTATGGCTACACCTTC | CASSPEGQASYGYTF | TRBV6-5 | - | TRBJ1-2 | 15 | TRBD1
TGTGCCAGCAGCTCTCCCCAAGATTTGATAGCGGATACGCAGTATTTT | CASSSPQDLIADTQYF | TRBV13 | once | TRBJ2-3 | 16 | -
TGTGCCAGCAGCCCTATGACAGGGTACTACGTCGGGCAGTACTTC | CASSPMTGYYVGQYF | TRBV11-2 | - | TRBJ2-7 | 15 | TRBD1
TGTGCCAGCAGCGTAGATGGGACAGGGGAGAACAATGAGCAGTTCTTC | CASSVDGTGENNEQFF | TRBV9 | - | TRBJ2-1 | 16 | TRBD1
TGCGCCAGCAGCCAAGAATGGAGCGGCTCTGGAAACACCATATATTTT | CASSQEWSGSGNTIYF | TRBV4-3 | - | TRBJ1-3 | 16 | -
TGTGCCAGCAGTTACTTTGGGGAGAGCGTCTACAATGAGCAGTTCTTC | CASSYFGESVYNEQFF | TRBV6-5 | - | TRBJ2-1 | 16 | -
TGTGCCAGCATTACCTTAGGTAGCGGAGCCTACGAGCAGTACTTC | CASITLGSGAYEQYF | TRBV28 | - | TRBJ2-7 | 15 | -
TGTGCCAGCAGTTTGGTCGGGGGACGGGGCTACACCTTC | CASSLVGGRGYTF | TRBV28 | - | TRBJ1-2 | 13 | -
TGCGCCAGCAGTCAGGGGGGCTACGAGCAGTACTTC | CASSQGGYEQYF | TRBV5-1 | - | TRBJ2-7 | 12 | -
TGTGCCAGCAGCTCGGACAGGTCCCTAACCTACGAGCAGTACTTC | CASSSDRSLTYEQYF | TRBV6-6 | - | TRBJ2-7 | 15 | TRBD1
TGTGCCAGCAGACCTCCGGGGGGGCGGGCCGGGGAGCTGTTTTTT | CASRPPGGRAGELFF | TRBV6-1 | - | TRBJ2-2 | 15 | TRBD2
TGTGCCAGCAGCACAGGGCCCTCCGGGCCCCAGCATTTT | CASSTGPSGPQHF | TRBV6-4 | - | TRBJ1-5 | 13 | -
TGTGCCAGCAGCTTTCGGGGAAAGGTGAACACTGAAGCTTTCTTT | CASSFRGKVNTEAFF | TRBV7-9 | - | TRBJ1-1 | 15 | -
TGTGCCAGTAGTATAGGACGGATCCGGGGAACCGGGGAGCTGTTTTTT | CASSIGRIRGTGELFF | TRBV19 | - | TRBJ2-2 | 16 | -
TGTGCCAGCTCACCAAACCGGGACAATCAGCCCCAGCATTTT | CASSPNRDNQPQHF | TRBV18 | - | TRBJ1-5 | 14 | -
TGTGCCAGCAGAAGATCGACAGGGGGTATCACAGATACGCAGTATTTT | CASRRSTGGITDTQYF | TRBV9 | - | TRBJ2-3 | 16 | TRBD1
TGTGCCAGCAGTCTTATACAGGAGGGGACCCAGTACTTC | CASSLIQEGTQYF | TRBV6-5 | - | TRBJ2-5 | 13 | -
TGTGCCAGCAGCCAAAATAATCGAGGGTACGGCTACACCTTC | CASSQNNRGYGYTF | TRBV3-1/TRBV3-2 | - | TRBJ1-2 | 14 | -
TGTGCCAGCAGGGAAAGGGGGCGTAGTGAAAAACTGTTTTTT | CASRERGRSEKLFF | TRBV5-6 | - | TRBJ1-4 | 14 | TRBD1
TGTGCCTGGAGTGTACTCGGCCTAGCGGGCACCGGGGAGCTGTTTTTT | CAWSVLGLAGTGELFF | TRBV30 | - | TRBJ2-2 | 16 | TRBD2
TGTGCCAGCAGCTTTAGCGTCGGGTGGTCCAACAATGAGCAGTTCTTC | CASSFSVGWSNNEQFF | TRBV7-2 | - | TRBJ2-1 | 16 | -
TGTGCCAGAAGCTTATTCATAATTGGGGGGACTGAAGCTTTCTTT | CARSLFIIGGTEAFF | TRBV7-5 | - | TRBJ1-1 | 15 | -
TGTGCCAGCAGTTACAGTCTCGGGAGCGTGCAGTTCTTC | CASSYSLGSVQFF | TRBV6-6 | - | TRBJ2-1 | 13 | -
TGTGCCAGCAGCTACTCGGACAGGAACACCGGGGAGCTGTTTTTT | CASSYSDRNTGELFF | TRBV5-6 | - | TRBJ2-2 | 15 | -
TGTGCCAGCAGCCAATCGGAGGGAAATCAGCCCCAGCATTTT | CASSQSEGNQPQHF | TRBV16 | - | TRBJ1-5 | 14 | -